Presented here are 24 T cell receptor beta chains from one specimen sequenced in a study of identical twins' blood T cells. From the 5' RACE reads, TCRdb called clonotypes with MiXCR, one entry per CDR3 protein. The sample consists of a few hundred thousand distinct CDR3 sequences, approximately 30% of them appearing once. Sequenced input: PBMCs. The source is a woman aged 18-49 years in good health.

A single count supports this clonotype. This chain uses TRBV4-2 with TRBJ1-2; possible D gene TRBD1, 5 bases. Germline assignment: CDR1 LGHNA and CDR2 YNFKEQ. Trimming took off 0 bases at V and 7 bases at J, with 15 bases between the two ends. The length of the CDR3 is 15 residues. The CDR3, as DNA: TGTGCCAGCAGCCAAGAGGGGTCAGGGCGAAGTGGCTACACCTTC. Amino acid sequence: CASSQEGSGRSGYTF.

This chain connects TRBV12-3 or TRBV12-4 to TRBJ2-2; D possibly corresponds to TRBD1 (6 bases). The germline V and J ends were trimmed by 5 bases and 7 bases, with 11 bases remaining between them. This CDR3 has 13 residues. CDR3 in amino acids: CASSLQGFGELFF. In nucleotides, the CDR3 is TGTGCCAGCAGTCTCCAGGGGTTCGGGGAGCTGTTTTTT.

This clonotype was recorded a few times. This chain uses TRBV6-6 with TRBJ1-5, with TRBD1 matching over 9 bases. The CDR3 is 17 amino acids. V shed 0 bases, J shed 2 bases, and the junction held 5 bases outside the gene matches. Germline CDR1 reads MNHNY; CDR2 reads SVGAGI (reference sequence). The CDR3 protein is CASSYSRGQGGNQPQHF. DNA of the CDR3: TGTGCCAGCAGTTACTCGAGGGGACAGGGAGGCAATCAGCCCCAGCATTTT.

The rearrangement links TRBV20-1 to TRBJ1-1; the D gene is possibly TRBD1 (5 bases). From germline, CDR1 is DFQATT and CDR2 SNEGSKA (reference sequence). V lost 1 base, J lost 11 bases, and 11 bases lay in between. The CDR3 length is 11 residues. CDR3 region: CSARAYRGAFF. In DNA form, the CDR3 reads TGCAGTGCTAGAGCCTACCGGGGGGCTTTCTTT.

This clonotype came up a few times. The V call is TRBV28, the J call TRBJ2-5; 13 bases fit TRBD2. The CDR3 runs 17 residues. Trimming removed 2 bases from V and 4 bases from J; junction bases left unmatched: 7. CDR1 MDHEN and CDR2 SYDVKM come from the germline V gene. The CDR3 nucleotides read TGTGCCAGCAGTTTAGAAACTCGACTAGCGGGAGGAGAGACCCAGTACTTC. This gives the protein CASSLETRLAGGETQYF.

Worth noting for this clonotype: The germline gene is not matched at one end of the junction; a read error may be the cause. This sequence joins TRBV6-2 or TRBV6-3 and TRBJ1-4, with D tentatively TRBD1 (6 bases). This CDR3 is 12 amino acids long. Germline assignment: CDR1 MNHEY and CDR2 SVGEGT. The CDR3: CTSSTGGEKLFF. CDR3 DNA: TGTACCAGCAGTACGGGGGGCGAAAAACTGTTTTTT.

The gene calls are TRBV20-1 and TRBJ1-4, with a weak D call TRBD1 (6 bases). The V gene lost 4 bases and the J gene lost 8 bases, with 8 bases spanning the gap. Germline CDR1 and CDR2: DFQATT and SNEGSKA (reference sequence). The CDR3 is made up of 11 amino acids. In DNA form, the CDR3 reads TGCAGTGCTACCCAGGGGGAAAAACTGTTTTTT. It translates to CSATQGEKLFF.

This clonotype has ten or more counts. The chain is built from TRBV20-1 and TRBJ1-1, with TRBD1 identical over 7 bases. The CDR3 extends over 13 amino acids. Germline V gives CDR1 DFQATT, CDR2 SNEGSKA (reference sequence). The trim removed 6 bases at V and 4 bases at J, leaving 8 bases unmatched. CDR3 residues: CSAEQGYVTEAFF. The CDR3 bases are TGCAGTGCGGAACAGGGGTACGTCACTGAAGCTTTCTTT.

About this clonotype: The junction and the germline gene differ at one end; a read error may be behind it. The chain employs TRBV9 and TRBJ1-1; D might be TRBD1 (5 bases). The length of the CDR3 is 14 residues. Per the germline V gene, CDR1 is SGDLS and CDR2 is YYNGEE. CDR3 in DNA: TGTGCCAGCAGTTCCGGGGCCATGAACACTGAATCTTTCTTT. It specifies CASSSGAMNTESFF.

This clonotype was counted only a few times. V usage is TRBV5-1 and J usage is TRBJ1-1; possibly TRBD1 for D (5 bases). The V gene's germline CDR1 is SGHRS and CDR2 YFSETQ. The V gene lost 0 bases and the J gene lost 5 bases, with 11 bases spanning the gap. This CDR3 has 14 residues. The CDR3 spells CASSLEGSWTEAFF. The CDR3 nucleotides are TGCGCCAGCAGCTTGGAGGGGAGCTGGACTGAAGCTTTCTTT.

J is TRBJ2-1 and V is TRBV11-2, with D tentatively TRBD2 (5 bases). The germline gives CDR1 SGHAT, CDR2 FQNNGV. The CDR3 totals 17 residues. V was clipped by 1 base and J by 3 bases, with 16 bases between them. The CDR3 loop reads CASSLARAESIYNEQFF. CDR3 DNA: TGTGCCAGCAGCTTAGCCAGAGCGGAGTCGATCTACAATGAGCAGTTCTTC.

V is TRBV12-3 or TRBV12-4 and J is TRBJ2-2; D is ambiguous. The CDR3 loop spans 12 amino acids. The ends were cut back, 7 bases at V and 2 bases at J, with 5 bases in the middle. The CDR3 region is CASTLNTGELFF. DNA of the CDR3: TGTGCCAGCACTCTTAACACCGGGGAGCTGTTTTTT.

The CDR3 sequence is CASRISGETGELFF. CDR3 DNA: TGTGCCAGCAGGATTAGCGGGGAAACCGGGGAGCTGTTTTTT. V is TRBV9 and J is TRBJ2-2; 8 bases line up with TRBD2. The CDR3 is made up of 14 amino acids. V trimming: 5 bases; J trimming: 5 bases; junction bases outside the gene matches: 5. Looked up from germline, CDR1 is SGDLS and CDR2 is YYNGEE.

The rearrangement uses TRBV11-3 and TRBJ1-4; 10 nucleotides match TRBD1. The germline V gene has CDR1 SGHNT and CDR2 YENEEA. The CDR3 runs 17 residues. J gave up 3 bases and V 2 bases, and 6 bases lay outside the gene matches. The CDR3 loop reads CASSLLRTGGPNEKLFF. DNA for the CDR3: TGTGCCAGCAGCTTACTACGGACAGGGGGGCCTAATGAAAAACTGTTTTTT. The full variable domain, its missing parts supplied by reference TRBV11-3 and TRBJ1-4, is EAGVVQSPRYKIIEKKQPVAFWCNPISGHNTLYWYLQNLGQGPELLIRYENEEAVDDSQLPKDRFSAERLKGVDSTLKIQPAELGDSAVYLCASSLLRTGGPNEKLFFGSGTQLSVL.

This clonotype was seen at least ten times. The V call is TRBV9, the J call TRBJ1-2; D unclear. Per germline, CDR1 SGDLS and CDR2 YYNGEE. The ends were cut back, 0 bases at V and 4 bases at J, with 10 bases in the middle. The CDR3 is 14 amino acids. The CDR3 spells CASSVVDGSYGYTF. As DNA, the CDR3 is TGTGCCAGCAGCGTAGTTGACGGCTCCTATGGCTACACCTTC.

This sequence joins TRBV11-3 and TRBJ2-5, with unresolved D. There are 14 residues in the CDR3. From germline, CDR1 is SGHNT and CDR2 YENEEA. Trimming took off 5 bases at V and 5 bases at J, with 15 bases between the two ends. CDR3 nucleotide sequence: TGTGCCAGCAGCGTGCCAGCGTCCTTCGAGACCCAGTACTTC. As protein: CASSVPASFETQYF.

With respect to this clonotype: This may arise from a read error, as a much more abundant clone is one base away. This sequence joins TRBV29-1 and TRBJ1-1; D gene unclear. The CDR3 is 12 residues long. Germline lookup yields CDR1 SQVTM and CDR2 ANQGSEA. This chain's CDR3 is CSGSWIGTESFF. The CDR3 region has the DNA TGCAGCGGCAGTTGGATCGGCACTGAATCTTTCTTT. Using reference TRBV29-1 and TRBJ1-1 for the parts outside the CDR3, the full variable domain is SAVISQKPSRDICQRGTSLTIQCQVDSQVTMMFWYRQQPGQSLTLIATANQGSEATYESGFVIDKFPISRPNLTFSTLTVSNMSPEDSSIYLCSGSWIGTESFFGQGTRLTVV.

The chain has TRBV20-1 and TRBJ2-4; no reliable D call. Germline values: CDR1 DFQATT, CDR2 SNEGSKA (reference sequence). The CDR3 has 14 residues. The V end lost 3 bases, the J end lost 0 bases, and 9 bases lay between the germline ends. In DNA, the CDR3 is TGCAGTGCTAGCTTGGCTGGAGCCAAAAACATTCAGTACTTC. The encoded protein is CSASLAGAKNIQYF.

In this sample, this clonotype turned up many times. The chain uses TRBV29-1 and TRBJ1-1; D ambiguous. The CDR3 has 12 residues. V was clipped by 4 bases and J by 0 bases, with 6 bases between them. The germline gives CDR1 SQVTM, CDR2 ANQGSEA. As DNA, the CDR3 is TGCAGCGTTGGTCACATGAACACTGAAGCTTTCTTT. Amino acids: CSVGHMNTEAFF.

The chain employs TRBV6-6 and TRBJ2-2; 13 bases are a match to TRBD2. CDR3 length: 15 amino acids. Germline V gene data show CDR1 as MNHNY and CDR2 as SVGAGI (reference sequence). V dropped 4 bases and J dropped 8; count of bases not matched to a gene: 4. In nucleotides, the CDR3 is TGTGCCAGCAGTTGGACTAGCGGGAGTAGGGGGGAGCTGTTTTTT. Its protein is CASSWTSGSRGELFF.

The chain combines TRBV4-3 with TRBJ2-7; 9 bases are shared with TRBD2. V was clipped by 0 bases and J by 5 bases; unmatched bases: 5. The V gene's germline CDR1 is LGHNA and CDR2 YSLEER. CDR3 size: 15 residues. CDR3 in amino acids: CASSQEGGTSNEQYF. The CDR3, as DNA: TGCGCCAGCAGCCAAGAAGGTGGGACTAGCAACGAGCAGTACTTC.

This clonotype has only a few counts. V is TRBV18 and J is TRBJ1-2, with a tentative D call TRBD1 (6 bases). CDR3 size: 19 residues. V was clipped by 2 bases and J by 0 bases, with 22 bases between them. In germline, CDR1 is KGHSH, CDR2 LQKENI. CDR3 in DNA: TGTGCCAGCTCACCAAATATCCCCCGGACAGTCAAGTCTAACTATGGCTACACCTTC. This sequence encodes CASSPNIPRTVKSNYGYTF.

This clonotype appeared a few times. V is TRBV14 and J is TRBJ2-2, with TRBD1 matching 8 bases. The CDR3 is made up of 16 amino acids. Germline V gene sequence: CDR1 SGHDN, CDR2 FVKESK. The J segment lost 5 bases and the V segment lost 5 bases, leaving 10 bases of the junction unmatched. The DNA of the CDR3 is TGTGCCAGCAGCAGGAGGACAGGGAGATTGACCGGGGAGCTGTTTTTT. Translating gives CASSRRTGRLTGELFF.

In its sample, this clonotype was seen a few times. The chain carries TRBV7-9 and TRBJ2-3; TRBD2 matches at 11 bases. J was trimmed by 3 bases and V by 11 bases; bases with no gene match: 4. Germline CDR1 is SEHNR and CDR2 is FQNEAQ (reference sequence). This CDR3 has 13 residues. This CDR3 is CAGRLAGTDTQYF. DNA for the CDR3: TGTGCCGGAAGACTAGCGGGGACAGATACGCAGTATTTT. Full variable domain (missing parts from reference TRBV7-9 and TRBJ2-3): DTGVSQNPRHKITKRGQNVTFRCDPISEHNRLYWYRQTLGQGPEFLTYFQNEAQLEKSRLLSDRFSAERPKGSFSTLEIQRTEQGDSAMYLCAGRLAGTDTQYFGPGTRLTVL.